The present TCR beta chain was sequenced within a study of T cell repertoires in cytomegalovirus infection. Study in general: CMV infection and matching HLA type were both indicated by public TCR beta signatures.

Study results and caveats: CMV-specific TCR beta clonotypes restricted by HLA-C were the ones dominating the ex vivo response. Cumulated frequencies of public TCR beta families served to identify carriers of CMV plus the relevant HLA.

One entry per CDR3 protein, called by TCRdb with MiXCR from the reads. The sample has around 130,000 distinct CDR3 sequences, 20% to 30% seen once. The table lists this clonotype with many counts. Its cognate antigen is unknown. This TCR was recovered from a human donor in good health (CMV status not recorded). Some clones in this sample may be carry-over from other donors' samples. What was sequenced was PBMCs, sequenced either directly or after in vitro stimulation (not recorded which).

The CDR3 DNA is TGTGCCAGCAGCTTAGAAAATCAGCCCCAGCATTTT. Its translation: CASSLENQPQHF. This rearrangement joins TRBV7-9 to TRBJ1-5; D unclear. Germline CDR1 is SEHNR and CDR2 is FQNEAQ (reference sequence). This CDR3 is built from 12 residues. V lost 1 base, J lost 4 bases, and 2 bases lay in between.